The rows below give T cell receptor beta chains drawn from one sample of a study of early T cells in non-severe SARS-CoV-2 infection. A single record per CDR3 protein comes from TCRdb applying MiXCR to the 5' RACE reads. The table records under 50,000 distinct CDR3 sequences, around 5.2% of them present only once. Material for sequencing was whole blood. The origin of the receptors is an adult who was a healthcare worker with PCR-confirmed SARS-CoV-2 infection or an uninfected control (not recorded which). Each CDR3 is given with its conserved first and last residue. The D gene is left open where the match is weak. Size is omitted from some rows. Given values are once, few, many or a class for expanded clones.

V	J	D	length	size	CDR3	DNA
TRBV7-9	TRBJ2-1	NA	13	many	CASSLVGGSEQFF	TGTGCCAGCAGCTTAGTCGGGGGCTCGGAGCAGTTCTTC
TRBV5-1	TRBJ2-5	TRBD1	14	few	CASSSTGARETQYF	TGCGCCAGCAGCTCAACAGGGGCCAGAGAGACCCAGTACTTC
TRBV20-1	TRBJ2-1	NA	14	many	CSARRGLYESEQFF	TGCAGTGCTAGGAGGGGACTGTATGAGAGTGAGCAGTTCTTC
TRBV7-9	TRBJ1-1	NA	15	many	CASSLLGGSFQEAFF	TGTGCCAGCAGCTTATTAGGGGGATCCTTTCAGGAAGCTTTCTTT
TRBV12-3/TRBV12-4	TRBJ1-3	NA	15	NA	CASSLAEGLGNTIYF	TGTGCCAGCAGTTTAGCAGAGGGCCTGGGAAACACCATATATTTT
TRBV5-1	TRBJ2-5	TRBD1	14	many	CASSLDRGQETQYF	TGCGCCAGCAGCTTGGACAGGGGGCAAGAGACCCAGTACTTC
TRBV19	TRBJ2-5	NA	15	many	CASGRDEGGKETQYF	TGTGCCAGTGGCCGCGATGAAGGGGGAAAAGAGACCCAGTACTTC
TRBV14	TRBJ1-6	NA	14	many	CASSLPGRQSPLHF	TGTGCCAGCAGCTTGCCAGGGAGACAATCACCCCTCCACTTT
TRBV14	TRBJ2-1	NA	13	many	CASSQNLEGRPFF	TGTGCCAGCAGCCAGAATCTTGAAGGACGCCCGTTCTTC
TRBV9	TRBJ2-3	TRBD2	15	many	CASSYSGGYTDTQYF	TGTGCCAGCAGCTATAGCGGGGGGTACACAGATACGCAGTATTTT
TRBV11-2	TRBJ1-1	NA	12	few	CASSYGGTEAFF	TGTGCCAGCAGTTACGGCGGCACTGAAGCTTTCTTT
TRBV10-3	TRBJ2-1	TRBD1	12	few	CAIRGGQEEQFF	TGTGCCATCAGGGGGGGACAGGAGGAGCAGTTCTTC
TRBV29-1	TRBJ1-1	NA	15	many	CSVEDRWRINTEAFF	TGCAGCGTTGAAGATCGATGGCGGATTAACACTGAAGCTTTCTTT
TRBV3-1	TRBJ2-7	TRBD1	14	many	CASSQRDRAYEQYF	TGTGCCAGCAGCCAAAGGGACAGAGCCTACGAGCAGTACTTC
TRBV6-2/TRBV6-3	TRBJ2-3	NA	14	NA	CASSARPYADTQYF	TGTGCCAGCAGTGCTCGGCCTTATGCAGATACGCAGTATTTT
TRBV7-2	TRBJ2-1	NA	14	NA	CASRPNWGRNEQFF	TGTGCCAGCAGACCAAACTGGGGCCGAAATGAGCAGTTCTTC
TRBV7-9	TRBJ2-1	NA	14	NA	CASSASTVYNEQFF	TGTGCCAGCAGCGCTTCGACAGTATACAATGAGCAGTTCTTC
TRBV7-2	TRBJ2-5	NA	14	many	CASSSPGSQETQYF	TGTGCCAGCAGCTCCCCAGGGTCTCAAGAGACCCAGTACTTC
TRBV7-2	TRBJ1-6	NA	13	many	CASSLRRDSPLHF	TGTGCCAGCAGCTTACGGAGGGACTCACCCCTCCACTTT
TRBV2	TRBJ2-1	NA	14	many	CATGVARALNEQFF	TGTGCCACGGGGGTGGCCAGGGCCCTAAATGAGCAGTTCTTC
TRBV5-1	TRBJ2-3	TRBD2	16	many	CASSRDTSGPTDTQYF	TGCGCCAGCAGCAGAGATACTAGCGGACCCACAGATACGCAGTATTTT
TRBV10-3	TRBJ2-5	NA	11	NA	CAIRGGETQYF	TGTGCCATCAGGGGGGGAGAGACCCAGTACTTC
TRBV7-9	TRBJ2-7	TRBD2	12	few	CAVGLATHEQYF	TGCGCTGTAGGACTAGCGACCCACGAGCAGTACTTC
TRBV29-1	TRBJ1-1	NA	10	many	CSVLLFEAFF	TGCAGCGTTCTGCTATTCGAAGCTTTCTTT
TRBV29-1	TRBJ2-5	NA	13	few	CSVTARLVETQYF	TGCAGCGTTACGGCACGACTAGTAGAGACCCAGTACTTC
TRBV11-2	TRBJ1-3	NA	14	NA	CASRGGTTGNTIYF	TGTGCCAGCAGAGGCGGAACAACAGGAAACACCATATATTTT
TRBV6-5	TRBJ2-7	NA	14	NA	CASSSGAGVREQYF	TGTGCCAGCAGCTCGGGGGCAGGAGTACGCGAGCAGTACTTC
TRBV6-6	TRBJ2-5	TRBD2	16	many	CASSYVGGLGKETQYF	TGTGCCAGCAGTTACGTTGGGGGACTAGGCAAAGAGACCCAGTACTTC
TRBV30	TRBJ1-1	NA	11	few	CAWSIQVTAFF	TGTGCCTGGAGTATTCAGGTAACAGCTTTCTTT
TRBV12-3/TRBV12-4	TRBJ1-1	NA	12	NA	CASSSGTPEAFF	TGTGCCAGCAGCTCCGGGACCCCAGAAGCTTTCTTT
TRBV9	TRBJ1-1	NA	13	many	CASSVQGSTEAFF	TGTGCCAGCAGCGTCCAAGGGTCCACTGAAGCTTTCTTT
TRBV12-3/TRBV12-4	TRBJ2-1	TRBD2	16	NA	CASSPPGGLNFNEQFF	TGTGCCAGCAGTCCCCCGGGGGGACTCAACTTCAATGAGCAGTTCTTC
TRBV28	TRBJ2-1	NA	16	NA	CASSSMTAVRYNEQFF	TGTGCCAGCAGTTCGATGACAGCTGTTAGGTACAATGAGCAGTTCTTC
TRBV19	TRBJ1-4	NA	15	few	CASSRYPGANEKLFF	TGTGCCAGTAGTAGATACCCCGGGGCCAACGAAAAACTGTTTTTT
TRBV5-4	TRBJ2-3	NA	14	many	CASSSNGPRDTQYF	TGTGCCAGCAGCTCCAATGGTCCCCGGGATACGCAGTATTTT
TRBV30	TRBJ1-2	TRBD1	13	many	CARWMDRGNGYTF	TGTGCCCGCTGGATGGACAGGGGTAATGGCTACACCTTC
TRBV12-3/TRBV12-4	TRBJ1-2	NA	15	many	CASSLIQGTNYGYTF	TGTGCCAGCAGTTTAATACAGGGCACTAACTATGGCTACACCTTC
TRBV6-6	TRBJ1-5	NA	12	many	CASSHPNQPQHF	TGTGCCAGCAGCCACCCCAATCAGCCCCAGCATTTT
TRBV5-1	TRBJ2-1	NA	15	many	CASSMDVSSYNEQFF	TGCGCCAGCAGCATGGACGTTAGCTCCTACAATGAGCAGTTCTTC
TRBV6-6	TRBJ1-2	NA	11	many	CASSRQYGYTF	TGTGCCAGCAGTCGACAGTATGGCTACACCTTC
TRBV7-8	TRBJ1-5	NA	18	few	CASSPAGVWRASNQPQHF	TGTGCCAGCAGCCCAGCGGGAGTTTGGAGGGCCAGCAATCAGCCCCAGCATTTT
TRBV12-3/TRBV12-4	TRBJ2-5	TRBD2	14	few	CASRTSGSWETQYF	TGTGCCAGCAGAACTAGCGGGAGTTGGGAGACCCAGTACTTC
TRBV28	TRBJ1-2	TRBD1	14	few	CASSLTGADYGYTF	TGTGCCAGCAGTTTAACAGGGGCGGACTATGGCTACACCTTC
TRBV4-3	TRBJ1-1	NA	13	NA	CASSQEGVTEAFF	TGCGCCAGCAGCCAAGAGGGGGTCACTGAAGCTTTCTTT
TRBV7-9	TRBJ2-1	NA	17	few	CASSLVVGVIRTNEQFF	TGTGCCAGCAGCTTAGTTGTCGGAGTCATCCGTACCAATGAGCAGTTCTTC
TRBV7-3	TRBJ1-1	TRBD1	16	few	CASSFGGQGLNTEAFF	TGTGCCAGCAGCTTTGGGGGACAGGGCCTGAACACTGAAGCTTTCTTT